A single sample gave rise to the 10 T cell receptor beta chains below, sequenced in a study of T cell responses to AZD1222 COVID-19 vaccine. The protocol was immunoSEQ multiplex PCR, while the TCRdb copy is restricted to in-frame clones and leaves out a portion. In the table there are 130,000 or so clones, more than 80% of which are singletons. The sequencing used peripheral blood, collected on day 0 of MenACWY control vaccination. These receptor sequences come from an adult in good health.

V usage is TRBV3-1 (or the pseudogene TRBV3-2) and J usage is TRBJ2-5; D perhaps matches TRBD1 (6 bases). V was pared by 7 bases and J by 1 base, with 10 bases between. The CDR3 length is 13 residues. CDR1 and CDR2 from the germline V gene are LGHDT and YNNKEL (reference sequence). The CDR3 is CASTMGAQETQYF. CDR3 DNA: TGTGCCAGCACCATGGGGGCCCAAGAGACCCAGTACTTC.

V usage is TRBV5-4 and J usage is TRBJ1-4; 11 bases match TRBD1. Trimming took 4 bases from V and 4 from J; bases not matched to a gene: 3. This CDR3 has 15 amino acids. The germline gives CDR1 SGHNT, CDR2 YYREEE (reference sequence). CDR3 nucleotide sequence: TGTGCCAGCAGCCCCGGGACAGGGGGTAATGAAAAACTGTTTTTT. Amino acid sequence: CASSPGTGGNEKLFF.

This chain joins TRBV29-1 and TRBJ2-7; 8 bases agree with TRBD1. This CDR3 is built from 12 residues. CDR1 SQVTM and CDR2 ANQGSEA come from the germline V gene. Unmatched junction bases numbered 5, after V lost 6 bases and J lost 4 bases. This CDR3 is CSVQGQVYEQYF. CDR3 nucleotides: TGCAGCGTCCAGGGACAGGTTTACGAGCAGTACTTC.

The J gene is TRBJ1-4, the V gene TRBV30; the D is unclear. The V end was cut by 0 bases, the J end by 8 bases, with 16 bases between. The CDR3 spans 15 residues. From germline, CDR1 is GTSNPN and CDR2 SVGIG (reference sequence). The CDR3 DNA follows: TGTGCCTGGAGTGTCGGGTTGAGGCAAGGGGAAAAACTGTTTTTT. Residues: CAWSVGLRQGEKLFF.

The genes are TRBV11-1 and TRBJ1-2; D remains unclear. Trimming cost V 6 bases and J 3 bases, with 20 bases left between them. Per the germline V gene, CDR1 is SGHAT and CDR2 is FQDESV (reference sequence). The CDR3 runs 16 residues. The CDR3 sequence is CASSKGSANKDYGYTF. The DNA for the CDR3 is TGTGCCAGCAGTAAAGGGTCGGCCAACAAGGACTATGGCTACACCTTC.

The CDR3 sequence: CASSRGQGSYSPLHF. The CDR3 bases are TGTGCCAGCAGCCGAGGACAGGGGTCGTATTCACCCCTCCACTTT. The V gene is TRBV7-8, the J gene TRBJ1-6, with 9 nucleotides matching TRBD1. Germline V gene lookup returns CDR1 SGHVS and CDR2 FQNEAQ. This CDR3 spans 15 amino acids. The junction had 7 bases not matched to a gene; V was cut back by 5 bases and J by 8 bases.

The gene calls are TRBV12-3 or TRBV12-4 and TRBJ2-1; D possibly uses TRBD1 or TRBD2 (6 bases each). The CDR3 contains 13 residues. Trimming removed 6 bases from V and 6 bases from J, with 12 bases in between. CDR3 in DNA: TGTGCCAGCAGCCGGGGGCTTATCAATGAGCAGTTCTTC. Residues: CASSRGLINEQFF.

This chain links TRBV11-2 with TRBJ1-2; D not resolved. Trimming pared 1 base from V and 3 bases from J, leaving 6 bases between. The CDR3 spans 13 residues. From germline, CDR1 is SGHAT and CDR2 FQNNGV. The CDR3 here is CASSLGGYYGYTF. The DNA for the CDR3 is TGTGCCAGCAGCTTAGGGGGATACTATGGCTACACCTTC.

The chain recombines TRBV6-5 with TRBJ2-3; D is perhaps TRBD2 (5 bases). The germline gives CDR1 MNHEY, CDR2 SVGAGI. The CDR3 spans 13 residues. Trimming removed 8 bases at V and 5 bases at J, with 14 bases between. Here the CDR3 DNA reads TGTGCCAGCCGCGGAGGAGCTGGAGATACGCAGTATTTT. Protein product: CASRGGAGDTQYF.

The chain has TRBV5-4 and TRBJ1-3; possibly TRBD1 for D (5 bases). This CDR3 spans 16 amino acids. Germline assignment: CDR1 SGHNT and CDR2 YYREEE (reference sequence). Between the trimmed V and J ends, which lost 3 bases and 0 bases, there was a span of 13 bases. CDR3 sequence (DNA): TGTGCCAGCAGCTGGAAGGGGTCCTACTCTGGAAACACCATATATTTT. This gives the protein CASSWKGSYSGNTIYF.